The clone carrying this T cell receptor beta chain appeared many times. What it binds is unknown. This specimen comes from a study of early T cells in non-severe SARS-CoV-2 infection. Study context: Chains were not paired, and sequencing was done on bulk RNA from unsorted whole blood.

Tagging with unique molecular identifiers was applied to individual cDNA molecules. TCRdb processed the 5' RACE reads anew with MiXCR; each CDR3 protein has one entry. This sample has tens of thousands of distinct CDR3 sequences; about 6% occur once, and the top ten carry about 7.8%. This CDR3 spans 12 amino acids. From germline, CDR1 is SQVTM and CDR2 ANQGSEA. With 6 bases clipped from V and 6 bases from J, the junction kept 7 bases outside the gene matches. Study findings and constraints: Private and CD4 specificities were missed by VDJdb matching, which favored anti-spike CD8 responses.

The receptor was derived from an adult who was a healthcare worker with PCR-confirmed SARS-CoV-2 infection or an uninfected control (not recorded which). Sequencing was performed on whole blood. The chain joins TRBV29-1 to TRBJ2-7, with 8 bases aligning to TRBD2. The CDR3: CSVGTSPGEQYF. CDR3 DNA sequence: TGCAGCGTCGGGACTAGTCCTGGCGAGCAGTACTTC.